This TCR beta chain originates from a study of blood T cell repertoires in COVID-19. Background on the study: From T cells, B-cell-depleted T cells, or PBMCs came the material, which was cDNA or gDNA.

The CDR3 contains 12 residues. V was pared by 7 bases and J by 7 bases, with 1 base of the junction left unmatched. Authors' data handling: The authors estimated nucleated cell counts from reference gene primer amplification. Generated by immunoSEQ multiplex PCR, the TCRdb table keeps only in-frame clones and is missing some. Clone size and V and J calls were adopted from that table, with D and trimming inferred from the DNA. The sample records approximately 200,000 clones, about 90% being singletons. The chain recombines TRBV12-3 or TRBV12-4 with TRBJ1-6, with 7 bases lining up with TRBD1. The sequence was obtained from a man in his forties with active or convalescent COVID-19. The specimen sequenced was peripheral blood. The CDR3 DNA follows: TGTGCCAGCATGACAGGGAATTCACCCCTCCACTTT. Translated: CASMTGNSPLHF.